Listed here are 12 T cell receptor beta chains from one sample, sequenced in a study of naive and memory T cell subsets. An equimolar mix of two oligonucleotides served as the beta constant-region primer for TRBC1 and TRBC2. A single record per CDR3 protein comes from TCRdb applying MiXCR to the UMI-ligation and nested PCR reads. The sample has roughly 140,000 distinct CDR3 sequences, about 15% seen once. The sequenced sample was naive CD4+ T cells from blood. Source of these receptors: a human donor in good health.

The chain carries TRBV7-8 and TRBJ2-7, with a possible D match to TRBD1 (7 bases). Germline lookup yields CDR1 SGHVS and CDR2 FQNEAQ. Trimming left V 4 bases short and J 5 bases short, with 15 bases between. The CDR3 is 14 amino acids. The CDR3 nucleotides read TGTGCCAGCAGCTCGACAGGGTGCGGGGACGAGCAGTACTTC. This codes for CASSSTGCGDEQYF.

This clonotype was detected only a few times. V is TRBV7-9 and J is TRBJ2-3; D is undetermined. The CDR3 consists of 13 residues. The V end lost 5 bases, the J end lost 3 bases, and 9 bases lay between the germline ends. The germline V gene encodes CDR1 SEHNR and CDR2 FQNEAQ (reference sequence). This CDR3 reads CASSRLRTDTQYF. The CDR3 coding sequence is TGTGCCAGCAGCCGGCTAAGAACAGATACGCAGTATTTT.

J is TRBJ2-5 and V is TRBV7-2; D gene ambiguous. Germline lookup yields CDR1 SGHTA and CDR2 FQGNSA. V lost 5 bases to trimming and J lost 4 bases, with 11 bases between them. CDR3 size: 13 residues. The CDR3 loop is CASSLRPGETQYF. CDR3 in DNA: TGTGCCAGCAGCCTTCGACCAGGAGAGACCCAGTACTTC. Full variable domain (outside the CDR3, taken from reference TRBV7-2 and TRBJ2-5): GAGVSQSPSNKVTEKGKDVELRCDPISGHTALYWYRQSLGQGLEFLIYFQGNSAPDKSGLPSDRFSAERTGGSVSTLTIQRTQQEDSAVYLCASSLRPGETQYFGPGTRLLVL.

This clonotype was observed a few times. V gene TRBV12-3 or TRBV12-4 combines with J gene TRBJ2-7, with 12 bases aligning to TRBD2. V dropped 6 bases and J dropped 5; count of bases not matched to a gene: 5. CDR3 size: 14 residues. CDR3 protein: CASSLAGGPHEQYF. In nucleotides, the CDR3 is TGTGCCAGCAGCCTAGCGGGAGGGCCTCACGAGCAGTACTTC.

This clonotype has at least ten counts. The chain carries TRBV29-1 and TRBJ2-5, with 12 bases matching TRBD1. Germline values: CDR1 SQVTM, CDR2 ANQGSEA. With V trimmed by 7 bases and J by 1 base, 4 bases remained unmatched. This CDR3 contains 14 residues. CDR3: CSAAGQGAQETQYF. The CDR3 nucleotides read TGCAGCGCTGCGGGACAGGGGGCCCAAGAGACCCAGTACTTC.

In its sample, this clonotype was seen many times. This chain links TRBV24-1 with TRBJ2-3; the D is unclear. Germline V CDR1 and CDR2: KGHDR, SFDVKD. The CDR3 sequence is 13 residues long. V lost 0 bases and J lost 5, with 5 bases in between. In DNA form, the CDR3 reads TGTGCCACCAGTGATTTGATAGGAGATACGCAGTATTTT. It encodes CATSDLIGDTQYF.

The CDR3 here is CSVERGSRETQYF. The CDR3 nucleotides read TGCAGCGTTGAGAGAGGGAGTCGAGAGACCCAGTACTTC. This chain joins TRBV29-1 and TRBJ2-5, with D possibly matching TRBD2 (5 bases). CDR1 SQVTM and CDR2 ANQGSEA come from the germline V gene. The CDR3 length is 13 residues. With 3 bases removed from V and 4 bases from J, the gap between germline ends came to 12 bases.

In this sample, this clonotype turned up many times. J is TRBJ2-7 and V is TRBV3-1; D is unclear. Between the trimmed V and J ends, which lost 4 bases and 0 bases, there was a span of 4 bases. The CDR3 has 12 residues. Germline loops: CDR1 LGHDT, CDR2 YNNKEL (reference sequence). This chain's CDR3 is CASSRSSYEQYF. In DNA form, the CDR3 reads TGTGCCAGCAGCCGGAGCTCCTACGAGCAGTACTTC.

In this sample, this clonotype turned up a few times. V and J are TRBV7-2 and TRBJ2-1; D call uncertain. The CDR3 has 14 amino acids. V was pared by 3 bases and J by 4 bases, with 10 bases between. Per the germline V gene, CDR1 is SGHTA and CDR2 is FQGNSA. CDR3 loop: CASSFDGPYNEQFF. CDR3 nucleotides: TGTGCCAGCAGCTTCGATGGCCCATACAATGAGCAGTTCTTC.

V is TRBV18 and J is TRBJ2-7; the D gene is possibly TRBD2 (5 bases). The CDR3 runs to 15 residues. The V and J ends lost 3 bases and 2 bases respectively, with 14 bases between them. Germline CDR1 reads KGHSH; CDR2 reads LQKENI. The CDR3 region has the DNA TGTGCCAGCTCACCCCGACGGGATCTCACCTACGAGCAGTACTTC. It codes for CASSPRRDLTYEQYF.

This sequence joins TRBV7-2 and TRBJ2-5; D might be TRBD1 or TRBD2, each matching 5 bases. Between the trimmed V and J ends, which lost 4 bases and 5 bases, there was a span of 20 bases. The CDR3 sequence is 16 residues long. Germline-derived CDR1 and CDR2 are SGHTA and FQGNSA. CDR3 in amino acids: CASSSTGTNRPETQYF. CDR3 nucleotides: TGTGCCAGCAGCTCGACCGGGACCAACCGACCCGAGACCCAGTACTTC.

The chain combines TRBV6-5 with TRBJ2-6, with D tentatively TRBD2 (5 bases). Between the trimmed V and J ends, which lost 2 bases and 0 bases, there was a span of 5 bases. This CDR3 has 15 residues. Per the germline V gene, CDR1 is MNHEY and CDR2 is SVGAGI. Here the CDR3 reads CASSYGGSGANVLTF. The CDR3 DNA sequence: TGTGCCAGCAGTTACGGAGGCTCTGGGGCCAACGTCCTGACTTTC.